This T cell receptor beta chain was observed in a study of blood T cell repertoires in COVID-19 (dated by TCRdb to about 2020). For the study in its entirety: Samples covering the acute and convalescent phases of COVID-19 were provided by collaborators in the United States, Italy and Spain. The samples were drawn from the first 160 participants of the ongoing ImmuneRACE study and from 1,254 subjects provided by 6 global collaborators. Where available, HLA class I and class II types were obtained from metadata supplied by the sample provider rather than from assay-based typing. The repertoires were made available in a free public database intended to serve as a resource for research on the immune response to SARS-CoV-2. Nearly every sample came with metadata listing a de-identified subject ID, COVID-19 status, age in years and sex. The dataset comprised deeply sampled blood TCRbeta repertoires from subjects exposed to, actively infected with, or recovered from COVID-19. The prospective study material was composed of cDNA or gDNA derived from T cells, B-cell-depleted T cells, or PBMCs. What the authors observed across the whole study: How much clinical and demographic metadata was included differed by source and by participant, and the metadata was provided uncurated.

Collaborating institutions collected whole blood in K2EDTA tubes following their own protocols. For TCRbeta analysis, collaborators shipped samples in one of three forms: frozen whole blood, isolated PBMCs, or DNA extracted from either of those sample types. Including cysteine and phenylalanine, the CDR3 has 13 amino acids. The sequence is cut down to CDR3 DNA, 39 bases in frame from base 1. CDR1 and CDR2 are read off the germline V gene (reference sequence) as LNHNV and YYDKDF. V has 5 bases trimmed and J has 8 bases trimmed; junction bases matching no gene number 7. The immunoSEQ Assay, a bias-controlled multiplex PCR, was used to amplify TCRbeta CDR3 regions from genomic DNA. From the authors' description of their analysis: Nucleated cell counts per sample were estimated from amplification of reference gene primers within the assay. To quantify the absolute abundance of each unique TCRbeta CDR3 rearrangement, sequence reads were collapsed and filtered. For each sample, productive Simpson clonality was calculated as the square root of Simpson's diversity index over productive rearrangements. The table comes from immuneACCESS by way of TCRdb, which keeps in-frame sequences with V and J called. Part of the clones is missing from these tables; in studies checked, under half for an unresolved V gene and the rest for unknown reasons. V and J calls and clone size are given by that table; D and trimming were obtained from the DNA. The sample yields about 180,000 clones; approximately 90% were counted once. The top ten hold 1.6% of the sample.

On this clone: Its antigen specificity is not known. No base-level quality is on record; no much larger clone is a single base apart.

Sample: peripheral blood. This sequence originates from a woman aged 45-60 years with acute or convalescent COVID-19. The rearranged chain carries TRBV15 and TRBJ1-2, with 8 bases matching TRBD1. The CDR3 corresponds to CATSRGQGLGYTF. The sequence in DNA is TGTGCCACCAGCCGTGGACAGGGACTGGGCTACACCTTC.